These 32 T cell receptor beta chains were all obtained from the same sample, sequenced in a study of shared clonotypes between healthy human individuals. This table comes from immunoSEQ multiplex PCR, and its TCRdb copy is limited to in-frame clones, with some not included. In the table there are approximately 2.3 million clones, 85% to 95% of which are singletons. Material for sequencing was naive CD4+ T cells from PBMCs. As for subset: CD45RA+ positively selected. These receptor sequences come from a man younger than 35 in good health. Some clones in this sample may be carry-over from other donors' samples.

The chain couples TRBV18 to TRBJ2-7; 9 bases fit TRBD1. The CDR3 covers 16 residues. Germline V lookup: CDR1 KGHSH, CDR2 LQKENI. Unmatched junction bases numbered 7, after V lost 2 bases and J lost 2 bases. Here the CDR3 reads CASSPGLGQGTYEQYF. The CDR3, as DNA: TGTGCCAGCTCACCAGGGTTGGGACAGGGAACCTACGAGCAGTACTTC. Based on the CDR3 plus reference TRBV18 and TRBJ2-7, the full variable domain is NAGVMQNPRHLVRRRGQEARLRCSPMKGHSHVYWYRQLPEEGLKFMVYLQKENIIDESGMPKERFSAEFPKEGPSILRIQQVVRGDSAAYFCASSPGLGQGTYEQYFGPGTRLTVT.

For this clone: Additional DNA sequences in this sample encode the identical CDR3. V is TRBV28 and J is TRBJ1-1; D gene ambiguous. This CDR3 is built from 14 residues. Germline V lookup: CDR1 MDHEN, CDR2 SYDVKM. With 5 bases removed from V and 0 bases from J, the gap between germline ends came to 10 bases. Written as DNA, the CDR3 is TGTGCCAGCAGTCCCCCGCGGGTGAACACTGAAGCTTTCTTT. Protein product: CASSPPRVNTEAFF. Using reference TRBV28 and TRBJ1-1 for the parts outside the CDR3, the full variable domain is DVKVTQSSRYLVKRTGEKVFLECVQDMDHENMFWYRQDPGLGLRLIYFSYDVKMKEKGDIPEGYSVSREKKERFSLILESASTNQTSMYLCASSPPRVNTEAFFGQGTRLTVV.

This chain links TRBV11-2 with TRBJ2-7; 8 bases agree with TRBD1. This CDR3 spans 14 amino acids. The V and J ends lost 1 base and 4 bases, in that order; junction bases with no gene match: 3. CDR1 is SGHAT and CDR2 is FQNNGV in the germline V gene. As DNA, the CDR3 is TGTGCCAGCAGCTTAGCAGGGGGCGCATACGAGCAGTACTTC. Its protein is CASSLAGGAYEQYF.

The rearrangement joins TRBV5-1 to TRBJ2-3; TRBD2 is a possible D gene (5 bases). CDR1 SGHRS and CDR2 YFSETQ come from the germline V gene. The CDR3 sequence is 14 residues long. Trimming removed 3 bases from V and 5 bases from J, with 13 bases in between. DNA of the CDR3: TGCGCCAGCAGCTCGGAGGTCCTTAGAGATACGCAGTATTTT. It codes for CASSSEVLRDTQYF.

The chain carries TRBV27 and TRBJ2-7; D tentatively fits TRBD1 or TRBD2 (5 bases each). Trimming pared 5 bases from V and 4 bases from J, leaving 18 bases between. The CDR3 extends over 15 amino acids. Germline V lookup: CDR1 MNHEY, CDR2 SMNVEV (reference sequence). This CDR3 reads CASSESFSGPYEQYF. For the CDR3, the DNA is TGTGCCAGCAGTGAAAGTTTTTCGGGGCCTTACGAGCAGTACTTC.

The chain recombines TRBV15 with TRBJ1-2; 9 positions agree with TRBD1. The CDR3 has 18 amino acids. The germline V gene encodes CDR1 LNHNV and CDR2 YYDKDF (reference sequence). V lost 2 bases and J lost 0; bases outside the gene matches: 10. CDR3 amino acids: CATSRPGQGGIANYGYTF. CDR3 sequence (DNA): TGTGCCACCAGCAGACCGGGACAGGGAGGGATAGCTAACTATGGCTACACCTTC.

The chain recombines TRBV6-6 with TRBJ2-2; D ambiguous. Trimming pared 0 bases from V and 0 bases from J, leaving 8 bases between. This CDR3 region has 16 residues. Germline assignment: CDR1 MNHNY and CDR2 SVGAGI (reference sequence). The chain's CDR3 is CASSYSGASNTGELFF. CDR3 DNA sequence: TGTGCCAGCAGTTACTCGGGCGCCTCGAACACCGGGGAGCTGTTTTTT.

This chain uses TRBV30 with TRBJ1-1; D unclear. This CDR3 is 15 amino acids long. Trimming took 1 base from V and 5 from J, leaving 17 bases between them. The germline CDR1 and CDR2 sequences are GTSNPN and SVGIG (reference sequence). In DNA, the CDR3 is TGTGCCTGGAGTGCTACGTGGAGGGCCGGGACTGAAGCTTTCTTT. It codes for CAWSATWRAGTEAFF.

The rearrangement uses TRBV5-1 and TRBJ1-5; no definite D call. Trimming removed 0 bases at V and 3 bases at J, with 13 bases between. Germline-derived CDR1 and CDR2 are SGHRS and YFSETQ. The CDR3 runs to 16 residues. The CDR3 DNA follows: TGCGCCAGCAGCTTGGGGGGTTTAGGCCTCAATCAGCCCCAGCATTTT. Translation: CASSLGGLGLNQPQHF.

CDR3 in DNA: TGTGCCAGCAGCTCGTTGACAGGTCGCGCTGAAGCTTTCTTT. It codes for CASSSLTGRAEAFF. The gene calls are TRBV7-2 and TRBJ1-1, with D possibly being TRBD1 (6 bases). V was trimmed by 4 bases and J by 6 bases, leaving 15 bases between them. Germline CDR1 is SGHTA and CDR2 is FQGNSA. The CDR3 extends over 14 amino acids.

CDR3 amino acids: CASSQPGLNTGELFF. The CDR3 region has the DNA TGTGCCAGTAGCCAGCCGGGACTTAACACCGGGGAGCTGTTTTTT. The rearrangement links TRBV19 to TRBJ2-2, with a possible D match to TRBD2 (6 bases). The CDR3 loop spans 15 amino acids. Germline V gene data show CDR1 as LNHDA and CDR2 as SQIVND (reference sequence). V dropped 6 bases and J dropped 2 bases, with 13 bases sitting between them.

Note on this clone: The sample has other DNA sequences that encode this CDR3 too. The J gene is TRBJ1-5, the V gene TRBV15; possible D gene TRBD1, 5 bases. This CDR3 spans 13 amino acids. The germline V gene encodes CDR1 LNHNV and CDR2 YYDKDF (reference sequence). V shed 3 bases and J shed 4 bases, with 7 bases lying between them. Here the CDR3 reads CATSRDINQPQHF. The CDR3 nucleotides read TGTGCCACCAGCAGGGACATTAATCAGCCCCAGCATTTT.

This sequence joins TRBV5-1 and TRBJ1-2, with D possibly matching TRBD1 (5 bases). V lost 1 base, J lost 1 base, and 14 bases lay in between. This CDR3 has 16 amino acids. Germline lookup yields CDR1 SGHRS and CDR2 YFSETQ. The CDR3 bases are TGCGCCAGCAGCTTGCTTGTTCCAGGGATTAACTATGGCTACACCTTC. Its protein product is CASSLLVPGINYGYTF. The complete variable domain, with remaining parts taken from reference TRBV5-1 and TRBJ1-2, reads KAGVTQTPRYLIKTRGQQVTLSCSPISGHRSVSWYQQTPGQGLQFLFEYFSETQRNKGNFPGRFSGRQFSNSRSEMNVSTLELGDSALYLCASSLLVPGINYGYTFGSGTRLTVV.

This rearrangement joins TRBV7-6 to TRBJ2-7, with D possibly being TRBD2 (7 bases). Germline V CDR1 and CDR2: SGHVS, FNYEAQ. The length of the CDR3 is 13 residues. V lost 5 bases and J lost 3, with 11 bases in between. The CDR3 is CASSRGARYEQYF. CDR3 coding DNA: TGTGCCAGCAGCCGGGGGGCCCGCTACGAGCAGTACTTC.

CDR3 sequence reads: CASSKAQGDSNQPQHF. For the CDR3, the DNA is TGTGCCAGCAGTAAAGCACAGGGGGATAGCAATCAGCCCCAGCATTTT. The rearrangement links TRBV28 to TRBJ1-5, with TRBD1 identical over 8 bases. The V gene end was trimmed by 5 bases and the J gene end by 0 bases; junction bases not matched to a gene: 6. The CDR3 is 16 amino acids. Germline lookup yields CDR1 MDHEN and CDR2 SYDVKM.

The rearrangement uses TRBV5-8 and TRBJ1-1, with 7 bases identical to TRBD1. Unmatched junction bases numbered 7, after V lost 0 bases and J lost 11 bases. This CDR3 is built from 13 residues. Germline V gene lookup returns CDR1 SGHTS and CDR2 YDEGEE. As DNA, the CDR3 is TGTGCCAGCAGCTTGGATCCAGGGGGTTCTGCTTTCTTT. Translating it yields CASSLDPGGSAFF.

This chain connects TRBV29-1 to TRBJ2-3, with 7 bases that match TRBD2. Germline V gene sequence: CDR1 SQVTM, CDR2 ANQGSEA. The CDR3 is made up of 16 amino acids. V dropped 0 bases and J dropped 2; count of bases not matched to a gene: 8. CDR3 DNA: TGCAGCGTTGAAGATCGGGGAGGGCGGGCCACAGATACGCAGTATTTT. This gives the protein CSVEDRGGRATDTQYF.

The chain's CDR3 is CASSQTSGRRDGELFF. Written as DNA, the CDR3 is TGTGCCAGCAGTCAGACTAGCGGGAGAAGGGACGGGGAGCTGTTTTTT. The rearrangement uses TRBV28 and TRBJ2-2; 12 nucleotides match TRBD2. CDR1 and CDR2 (germline): MDHEN, SYDVKM. After removal of 5 bases from V and 7 bases from J, the junction contained 8 bases not matched to a gene. This CDR3 comprises 16 residues.

J is TRBJ1-1 and V is TRBV10-1; possibly TRBD1 for D (6 bases). CDR1 and CDR2 from the germline V gene are WNHNN and SYGVQD (reference sequence). The CDR3 covers 12 residues. V was pared by 6 bases and J by 6 bases, with 11 bases between. The CDR3 DNA follows: TGCGCCAGCAGGGGTAGGGGGGCTGAAGCTTTCTTT. It yields the protein CASRGRGAEAFF.

V and J are TRBV19 and TRBJ1-5; no reliable D call. Per germline, CDR1 LNHDA and CDR2 SQIVND (reference sequence). The CDR3 extends over 16 amino acids. V was pared by 0 bases and J by 0 bases, with 9 bases between. CDR3 sequence: CASSIDIQNSNQPQHF. The CDR3 DNA reads as TGTGCCAGTAGTATAGATATCCAGAATAGCAATCAGCCCCAGCATTTT.

The chain links TRBV5-5 to TRBJ2-7; D is ambiguous. The CDR3 totals 14 residues. Germline lookup yields CDR1 SGHKS and CDR2 YYEKEE (reference sequence). The germline V and J ends were trimmed by 4 bases and 2 bases, with 13 bases remaining between them. CDR3 sequence (DNA): TGTGCCAGCAGCCTATTGAGCTTCCCCTACGAGCAGTACTTC. Translation gives CASSLLSFPYEQYF.

The chain is built from TRBV11-2 and TRBJ2-7; D uncertain. V dropped 1 base and J dropped 1 base, with 11 bases sitting between them. This CDR3 comprises 15 residues. Germline V CDR1 and CDR2: SGHAT, FQNNGV. CDR3 in amino acids: CASSLATGQSYEQYF. In DNA, the CDR3 is TGTGCCAGCAGCTTAGCGACGGGCCAATCCTACGAGCAGTACTTC.

This chain links TRBV19 with TRBJ1-2; TRBD1 agrees at 8 bases. The V gene's germline CDR1 is LNHDA and CDR2 SQIVND (reference sequence). CDR3 length equals 14 residues. Trimming took 4 bases from V and 4 from J; bases not matched to a gene: 5. The CDR3 here is CASSRVGTGYGYTF. The CDR3 coding sequence is TGTGCCAGTAGTAGAGTCGGGACAGGCTATGGCTACACCTTC.

CDR3 in amino acids: CASSSTSGRINEQYF. The CDR3 DNA reads as TGCGCCAGCAGCTCTACTAGCGGGAGAATCAACGAGCAGTACTTC. V usage is TRBV5-1 and J usage is TRBJ2-7; TRBD2 matches 11 bases. The CDR3 length is 15 residues. Per germline, CDR1 SGHRS and CDR2 YFSETQ. V shed 3 bases and J 5 bases; nucleotides not matched to a gene: 7.

This sequence joins TRBV18 and TRBJ1-5; TRBD1 is a possible D gene (6 bases). Germline values: CDR1 KGHSH, CDR2 LQKENI. The CDR3 length is 16 residues. Trimming stripped 2 bases from V and 2 bases from J, with 13 bases between. CDR3 DNA: TGTGCCAGCTCACCATGGGCAGGGGATGGCAATCAGCCCCAGCATTTT. Residues: CASSPWAGDGNQPQHF.

This chain connects TRBV2 to TRBJ2-7; 8 bases match TRBD2. The germline gives CDR1 SNHLY, CDR2 FYNNEI. The V and J ends lost 7 bases and 3 bases, in that order; junction bases with no gene match: 5. The CDR3 has 13 residues. The CDR3 DNA reads as TGTGCCAGCACCGGGAGGGCCGTCTACGAGCAGTACTTC. Protein: CASTGRAVYEQYF.

J is TRBJ2-5 and V is TRBV7-8; D is perhaps TRBD1 (5 bases). Germline V CDR1 and CDR2: SGHVS, FQNEAQ. The CDR3 consists of 14 residues. V was cut by 0 bases and J by 4 bases, with 9 bases left in between. For the CDR3, the DNA is TGTGCCAGCAGCTTAGCATTAGGGGTAGAGACCCAGTACTTC. Translation: CASSLALGVETQYF.

The rearrangement links TRBV2 to TRBJ1-4; the D gene is possibly TRBD1 (6 bases). The V gene lost 3 bases and the J gene lost 5 bases, with 16 bases spanning the gap. Looked up from germline, CDR1 is SNHLY and CDR2 is FYNNEI. The CDR3 has 16 residues. Written as DNA, the CDR3 is TGTGCCAGCAGTGATAGTGCTGGACAGTGGAATGAAAAACTGTTTTTT. It translates to CASSDSAGQWNEKLFF.

The chain couples TRBV2 to TRBJ2-1; D might be TRBD1 or TRBD2, each matching 5 bases. CDR1 is SNHLY and CDR2 is FYNNEI in the germline V gene. V lost 6 bases and J 3 bases, leaving 21 bases between the germline ends. The CDR3 length is 17 residues. The DNA of the CDR3 is TGTGCCAGCAGCACCCCCCTGGGACCCTCCGACTACAATGAGCAGTTCTTC. Encoded protein: CASSTPLGPSDYNEQFF.

The chain links TRBV27 to TRBJ2-5; TRBD2 might be the D (5 bases). Trimming removed 6 bases from V and 5 bases from J, with 25 bases in between. The CDR3 totals 17 residues. Germline-derived CDR1 and CDR2 are MNHEY and SMNVEV (reference sequence). CDR3 residues: CASRPSTGRARGETQYF. The DNA of the CDR3 is TGTGCCAGCAGACCAAGTACCGGACGGGCGCGAGGGGAGACCCAGTACTTC.

The chain joins TRBV21-1 to TRBJ2-7; TRBD1 is the table's D call, not checked against the DNA. TRBV21-1 is assigned pseudogene status. CDR3 length: 14 residues. The CDR3: CASRLAYRDYEQYF. CDR3 in DNA: TGTGCCAGCCGTCTCGCTTACAGGGACTACGAGCAGTACTTC.

The chain joins TRBV5-4 to TRBJ2-2, with 10 bases identical to TRBD2. The CDR3 consists of 17 residues. The trim removed 4 bases at V and 6 bases at J, leaving 12 bases unmatched. Germline CDR1 reads SGHNT; CDR2 reads YYREEE (reference sequence). CDR3 in DNA: TGTGCCAGCAGCAGTAGACTAGCGGGTAGCGGTGCCGGGGAGCTGTTTTTT. This encodes CASSSRLAGSGAGELFF. Together with reference TRBV5-4 and TRBJ2-2, the CDR3 gives the full variable domain: ETGVTQSPTHLIKTRGQQVTLRCSSQSGHNTVSWYQQALGQGPQFIFQYYREEENGRGNFPPRFSGLQFPNYSSELNVNALELDDSALYLCASSSRLAGSGAGELFFGEGSRLTVL.